These T cell receptor beta chains were read from a single sample in a study of blood T cell repertoires in COVID-19. Clones were read by immunoSEQ multiplex PCR, and TCRdb kept only the in-frame ones, dropping some. This sample has 100,000 or so clones, with approximately 86% found just once. Sequenced: peripheral blood. These receptors all come from a man aged 45-65 years with active or convalescent COVID-19. Both conserved end residues are part of each CDR3. The order of the fields is CDR3 length, J gene, V gene, CDR3 protein.

>15|TRBJ2-5|TRBV15
CATSRAPGKGETQYF
>15|TRBJ2-3|TRBV6-5
CASPPFGPSTDTQYF
>14|TRBJ2-7|TRBV5-6
CASSARTGSYEQYF
>16|TRBJ1-3|TRBV4-2
CASSPPRGGGGNTIYF
>16|TRBJ1-6|TRBV19
CASSIAGSSYNSPLHF
>15|TRBJ2-7|TRBV7-9
CASSLWHGGVYEQYF
>14|TRBJ1-2|TRBV5-1
CASRRDGPIYGYTF
>15|TRBJ2-7|TRBV18
CASSPSVQGLGEQYF
>15|TRBJ1-5|TRBV2
CASSEAALSNQPQHF
>14|TRBJ2-7|TRBV28
CASRNTVGRNEQYF
>12|TRBJ1-2|TRBV2
CASSVGSNGYTF
>17|TRBJ2-6|TRBV28
CASSFAGQGKGANVLTF
>15|TRBJ1-5|TRBV19
CASALWPGKGQPQHF
>14|TRBJ2-7|TRBV6-2/TRBV6-3
CASSYPGHSYEQYF
>16|TRBJ2-6|TRBV19
CASSIPFFSGANVLTF
>14|TRBJ2-5|TRBV5-6
CASSLASGQETQYF
>15|TRBJ2-5|TRBV30
CAWTRGATIQETQYF
>15|TRBJ1-4|TRBV5-1
CASSFGGGGNEKLFF
>16|TRBJ1-4|TRBV5-1
CASSLDGSRTNEKLFF
>16|TRBJ2-1|TRBV3-1/TRBV3-2
CASSRTSGGAGNEQFF
>14|TRBJ2-5|TRBV15
CATSTVRGKKTQYF
>17|TRBJ1-4|TRBV2
CASSESQGGGGIEKLFF
>18|TRBJ1-6|TRBV9
CASSVDPPLPTGGSPLHF
>13|TRBJ1-1|TRBV30
CAWSQTVNTEAFF
>13|TRBJ2-5|TRBV7-6
CATSPAAQETQYF
>15|TRBJ1-6|TRBV27
CASSPQGFENSPLHF
>14|TRBJ1-5|TRBV5-6
CASSFGQGNQPQHF
>13|TRBJ1-5|TRBV11-2
CASSLGNDQPQHF
>12|TRBJ2-7|TRBV4-1
CASSPGTDEQYF
>12|TRBJ2-5|TRBV29-1
CSVEQGQETQYF
>12|TRBJ1-6|TRBV28
CASSLPDSPLHF
>15|TRBJ1-6|TRBV25-1
CASSEEGQVNSPLHF
>13|TRBJ1-2|TRBV14
CASSQSDRGPYTF
>12|TRBJ2-4|TRBV6-6
CASSSQGARSHF
>16|TRBJ1-5|TRBV5-8
CASSYRQGMSDQPQHF
>15|TRBJ2-3|TRBV28
CATSFGGQGSDTQYF
>15|TRBJ2-2|TRBV5-1
CASSPQTGLPGELFF
>13|TRBJ2-3|TRBV6-5
CASETGGLATQYF
>13|TRBJ1-5|TRBV7-2
CASSLPGVQPQHF
>14|TRBJ1-1|TRBV18
CASSPGAMNTEAFF
>11|TRBJ2-5|TRBV5-1
CASSLRETQYF
>15|TRBJ2-1|TRBV5-1
CASRSGGRSYNEQFF
>12|TRBJ1-1|TRBV28
CASRDRGTEAFF
>14|TRBJ1-3|TRBV28
CASVPQHSGNTIYF
>16|TRBJ2-2|TRBV21-1
CASSKDRTGEAGELFF
>16|TRBJ2-3|TRBV10-3
CAISAGDGVSTDTQYF
>14|TRBJ1-6|TRBV28
CASSLGGRNSPLHF
>14|TRBJ2-5|TRBV11-2
CASSWDSAKETQYF
>20|TRBJ2-6|TRBV19
CASSIDGWGQSSSGANVLTF
>16|TRBJ2-2|TRBV5-1
CASSLEGSANTGELFF